This is a list of T cell receptor beta chains from one sample in a study of a mutant IDH1 vaccine in newly diagnosed glioma. These receptors' targets are unknown. Only in-frame clones appear in the TCRdb table, and some are missing; sequencing was by immunoSEQ multiplex PCR. The data show about 42,000 clones, 70% to 90% seen once. The sample was PBMCs, taken from a glioma patient whose treatment included an IDH1 peptide vaccine. These receptors all stem from a man aged 35 to 55 with glioma. CDR3s include the opening cysteine and the closing phenylalanine or tryptophan. A D gene is named only where the DNA matches it firmly. Size values are once, few and many counts, or a class for expanded clones, and some rows have none.

d_call j_call clone_size v_call cdr3_nt cdr3_aa
TRBD1 TRBJ1-4 NA TRBV7-9 TGTGCCAGCAGCCCCCCGGGACAGGGGATGGATGAAAAACTGTTTTTT CASSPPGQGMDEKLFF
NA TRBJ2-5 NA TRBV6-1 TGTGCCAGCAGTGTGGACTACCAAGAGACCCAGTACTTC CASSVDYQETQYF
TRBD1 TRBJ2-3 NA TRBV5-5 TGTGCCAGCAGCTTTCAGACAGGGTTCTTCACAGATACGCAGTATTTT CASSFQTGFFTDTQYF
NA TRBJ2-7 NA TRBV2 TGTGCCAGCAGATGGGGGGCAGTATCGGACGAGCAGTACTTC CASRWGAVSDEQYF
TRBD1 TRBJ1-1 NA TRBV6-6 TGTGCCAGCAGTTACCGGACAGGGAACGCTGAAGCTTTCTTT CASSYRTGNAEAFF
NA TRBJ1-2 NA TRBV27 TGTGCCAGCAGTTTATTAGGGTCGGGCTATGGCTACACCTTC CASSLLGSGYGYTF
NA TRBJ2-1 NA TRBV6-6 TGTGCCAGCAGTCGGGGGCGGGAACCCTACAATGAGCAGTTCTTC CASSRGREPYNEQFF
TRBD2 TRBJ2-3 NA TRBV5-4 TGTGCCAGCAGCTTAAGGCTAGCGGGGCGCACAGATACGCAGTATTTT CASSLRLAGRTDTQYF
TRBD2 TRBJ2-3 NA TRBV2 TGTGCCTCCCGAGTGGCGGGAGCGGCAGATACGCAGTATTTT CASRVAGAADTQYF
NA TRBJ1-1 few TRBV21-1 TGTGCCAGCAGCGCCCGGGGGGGTACTGAAGCTTTCTTT CASSARGGTEAFF
NA TRBJ1-5 NA TRBV18 TGTGCCAGCTCACCACAGGGGGGGCCCACCCAGCATTTT CASSPQGGPTQHF
NA TRBJ2-3 NA TRBV4-2 TGTGCCAGCAGCCAAGATCCCCCCCGTGGGGGCGGACGTAATACGCAGTATTTT CASSQDPPRGGGRNTQYF
NA TRBJ1-5 NA TRBV5-1 TGCGCCAGCAGCTTGGCGGTGGGAAGCAATCAGCCCCAGCATTTT CASSLAVGSNQPQHF
TRBD2 TRBJ2-7 NA TRBV14 TGTGCCAGCAGCCAGGATAGCGGGATATACGAGCAGTACTTC CASSQDSGIYEQYF
NA TRBJ2-7 NA TRBV6-1 TGTGCCAGCAGTGGGACAAATACCTACGAGCAGTACTTC CASSGTNTYEQYF
TRBD1 TRBJ1-4 NA TRBV5-1 TGCGCCAGCAGCGCGACCGGGACAGGGGCCGAAAAACTGTTTTTT CASSATGTGAEKLFF
NA TRBJ1-2 once TRBV20-1 TGCAGTGCTACTCAAGCCTATGGCTACACCTTC CSATQAYGYTF
NA TRBJ2-7 once TRBV11-2 TGTGCCAGCGGGGCTTTAGGCAGGGGACCTTACGAGCAGTACTTC CASGALGRGPYEQYF
NA TRBJ2-3 NA TRBV28 TGTGCCAGCAGTTTAGTAATAGCGGGCACAGATACGCAGTATTTT CASSLVIAGTDTQYF
NA TRBJ2-5 NA TRBV5-8 TGTGCCAGCATAGAGGCCGGTTTCGGCTTCCAAGAGACCCAGTACTTC CASIEAGFGFQETQYF
TRBD2 TRBJ2-7 NA TRBV5-4 TGTGCCAGCAACCCTCCGGGACTAGCGTACGAGCAGTACTTC CASNPPGLAYEQYF
TRBD2 TRBJ2-3 NA TRBV5-1 TGCGCCAGCAGCTTGGGGAACGTAGCGGGAAGCACAGATACGCAGTATTTT CASSLGNVAGSTDTQYF
NA TRBJ2-5 NA TRBV2 TGTGCCAGCAGTGGTTCGGGAGTTCACGAGACCCAGTACTTC CASSGSGVHETQYF
TRBD1 TRBJ1-2 NA TRBV11-2 TGTGCCAGCAGCTTAGTTGGCAGGGGGCTTCAGAGCTACACCTTC CASSLVGRGLQSYTF
TRBD2 TRBJ2-3 NA TRBV5-1 TGCGCCAGCAGCTTGAGTCTAGCGGGGCCCACAGATACGCAGTATTTT CASSLSLAGPTDTQYF
NA TRBJ1-1 NA TRBV27 TGTGCCAGCCCCCGACGGGGATTAAGCTGGAAGAACACTGAAGCTTTCTTT CASPRRGLSWKNTEAFF
NA TRBJ2-3 NA TRBV7-2 TGTGCCAGCAGCTTAGGGATTGCTCTAGATACGCAGTATTTT CASSLGIALDTQYF
NA TRBJ2-7 NA TRBV15 TGTGCCACCAGCAGACTAGCTTTCTACGAGCAGTACTTC CATSRLAFYEQYF
NA TRBJ2-5 once TRBV4-3 TGCGCCAGCAGCCCCGCCGTCCGTGAAGAGACCCAGTACTTC CASSPAVREETQYF
NA TRBJ2-7 NA TRBV15 TGTGCCACCAGCAGAGAGTGGGCGGGAAGAGATACTTACGAGCAGTACTTC CATSREWAGRDTYEQYF
TRBD1 TRBJ1-4 once TRBV7-3 TGTGCCAGCAGCCCCGGACAGGGGGTGGGGGAAAAACTGTTTTTT CASSPGQGVGEKLFF
NA TRBJ2-7 few TRBV27 TGTGCCAGCAGTTCGGGTCAACCCGGAGGCTACGAGCAGTACTTC CASSSGQPGGYEQYF
TRBD2 TRBJ2-2 NA TRBV2 TGTGCCAGGAGCGGGAGGGGCACCGGGGAGCTGTTTTTT CARSGRGTGELFF
NA TRBJ2-1 NA TRBV5-1 TGCGCCAGCAGCTTGCGGGGCTACCCTATGGATGAGCAGTTCTTC CASSLRGYPMDEQFF
NA TRBJ1-4 NA TRBV5-1 TGCGCCAGCAGCTATGGGACGGTTGCAACTAATGAAAAACTGTTTTTT CASSYGTVATNEKLFF
TRBD2 TRBJ2-5 NA TRBV6-5 TGTGCCAGCAGTTCTACCGGTAGCGGGAGTGGGGAGACCCAGTACTTC CASSSTGSGSGETQYF
TRBD1 TRBJ2-7 NA TRBV28 TGTGCCAGCCAGGGACAGGGAGGCTACGAGCAGTACTTC CASQGQGGYEQYF
NA TRBJ1-5 NA TRBV19 TGTGCCAGTAGCGTTAATAGACGCGGCAATCAGCCCCAGCATTTT CASSVNRRGNQPQHF
TRBD1 TRBJ2-7 NA TRBV5-4 TGTGCCAGCAGCTTGGGACAGGGCGACGAGCAGTACTTC CASSLGQGDEQYF
TRBD1 TRBJ1-4 NA TRBV18 TGTGCCAGCGCCGGACAGGGGAATGAAAAACTGTTTTTT CASAGQGNEKLFF
NA TRBJ1-4 once TRBV19 TGTGCCAGTAGTTTCGGACAGACCTCAAATGAAAAACTGTTTTTT CASSFGQTSNEKLFF
NA TRBJ1-1 NA TRBV18 TGTGCCAGCTCACCACGGGTTATGAAGAACACTGAAGCTTTCTTT CASSPRVMKNTEAFF
NA TRBJ2-3 NA TRBV5-1 TGCGCCAGCAGCTTGGAACAGGAGGTAGATACGCAGTATTTT CASSLEQEVDTQYF